The 9 T cell receptor beta chains reported below all come from one sample, sequenced in a study of blood T cell repertoires in COVID-19. Clones were read by immunoSEQ multiplex PCR, and TCRdb kept only the in-frame ones, dropping some. In the table there are approximately 190,000 clones, roughly 80% of which are singletons. Material: peripheral blood. The origin of the receptors is a man aged 55 to 70 with active or convalescent COVID-19.

The genes are TRBV7-2 and TRBJ2-7, with no clear D. The ends were cut back, 5 bases at V and 2 bases at J, with 19 bases in the middle. Germline V CDR1 and CDR2: SGHTA, FQGNSA. The CDR3 loop spans 16 amino acids. The CDR3 sequence is CASSPRGGTGTYEQYF. DNA for the CDR3: TGTGCCAGCAGCCCAAGAGGCGGTACCGGCACCTACGAGCAGTACTTC.

This clone was counted a single time. The rearrangement joins TRBV2 to TRBJ1-2; D is unresolved. Germline CDR1 and CDR2: SNHLY and FYNNEI. The CDR3 spans 15 residues. V was shortened by 3 bases and J by 0 bases, with 11 bases between the two germline ends. CDR3 nucleotide sequence: TGTGCCAGCAGTGATTCTGATGCAGCTAACTATGGCTACACCTTC. It yields the protein CASSDSDAANYGYTF. The full variable domain, rest sourced from reference TRBV2 and TRBJ1-2, is EPEVTQTPSHQVTQMGQEVILRCVPISNHLYFYWYRQILGQKVEFLVSFYNNEISEKSEIFDDQFSVERPDGSNFTLKIRSTKLEDSAMYFCASSDSDAANYGYTFGSGTRLTVV.

This sequence joins TRBV10-3 and TRBJ2-7, with 11 bases identical to TRBD1. The germline V gene encodes CDR1 ENHRY and CDR2 SYGVKD. The CDR3 covers 15 residues. V shed 5 bases, J shed 3 bases, and the junction held 6 bases outside the gene matches. The CDR3 nucleotides read TGTGCCATCAGTACGACCGGGACAGGGGGCTACGAGCAGTACTTC. Translation gives CAISTTGTGGYEQYF.

The chain recombines TRBV9 with TRBJ2-7, with D perhaps matching TRBD1 (6 bases). Trimming took off 4 bases at V and 0 bases at J, with 14 bases between the two ends. The CDR3 runs 15 residues. Germline CDR1 and CDR2: SGDLS and YYNGEE. The CDR3: CASSTGTSSSYEQYF. The DNA of the CDR3 is TGTGCCAGCAGCACAGGGACGTCGAGCTCCTACGAGCAGTACTTC.

The V call is TRBV19, the J call TRBJ1-2, with 12 positions matching TRBD1. Germline-derived CDR1 and CDR2 are LNHDA and SQIVND (reference sequence). V lost 6 bases, J lost 4 bases, and 15 bases stayed unmatched. The CDR3 runs 18 residues. The CDR3 DNA reads TGTGCCAGTAGCCCCCCGAAAGGGACAGGGGGCTCCCTCTATGGCTACACCTTC. As protein: CASSPPKGTGGSLYGYTF.

In its sample, this clone was seen a few times. The chain uses TRBV18 and TRBJ1-5, with 9 bases identical to TRBD1. CDR3 length: 17 residues. J was trimmed by 0 bases and V by 4 bases; bases with no gene match: 7. The germline V gene has CDR1 KGHSH and CDR2 LQKENI. CDR3 in amino acids: CASSLTGTGYSNQPQHF. In nucleotides, the CDR3 is TGTGCCAGCTCACTAACCGGGACAGGGTATAGCAATCAGCCCCAGCATTTT.

The CDR3 region is CASSPQGLVGTGELFF. The CDR3, as DNA: TGTGCCAGCAGCCCCCAGGGACTAGTTGGCACCGGGGAGCTGTTTTTT. The V gene is TRBV14, the J gene TRBJ2-2, with TRBD2 matching 8 bases. This CDR3 has 16 amino acids. Per germline, CDR1 SGHDN and CDR2 FVKESK. The V gene end was trimmed by 4 bases and the J gene end by 4 bases; junction bases not matched to a gene: 8.

The chain combines TRBV5-1 with TRBJ2-3, with 7 bases lining up with TRBD2. Germline CDR1 SGHRS, CDR2 YFSETQ. V shed 5 bases, J shed 1 base, and the junction held 13 bases outside the gene matches. CDR3 length equals 17 residues. The CDR3 bases are TGCGCCAGCAGGCTGTTGGGGTCGGGAGGACGCACAGATACGCAGTATTTT. This encodes CASRLLGSGGRTDTQYF.

This clone was seen only a few times. The CDR3 bases are TGCGCCAGCAGCCCTGGAGGGTATCAGCCCCAGCATTTT. It is translated as CASSPGGYQPQHF. The chain has TRBV4-1 and TRBJ1-5; D is unclear. In germline, CDR1 is MGHRA, CDR2 YSYEKL. V dropped 4 bases and J dropped 5 bases, with 9 bases sitting between them. This CDR3 contains 13 residues.